The 9 T cell receptor beta chains below come from one sample, sequenced in a study of control samples from healthy donors and cancer patients. Sequencing was performed with immunoSEQ multiplex PCR; in TCRdb, only in-frame clones are kept and a portion is missing. The sample gives about 180,000 clones, around 94% of which show up once; 1.3% to 1.5% is in the top ten. The sequenced sample consisted of blood. These receptors originate from a man aged 25-40 years in good health.

V usage is TRBV12-5 and J usage is TRBJ1-2; unclear D gene. CDR3 length: 16 residues. The V gene's germline CDR1 is LGHNT and CDR2 FRNRAP. Trimming stripped 0 bases from V and 0 bases from J, with 11 bases between. CDR3: CASGLVVGGSNYGYTF. Written as DNA, the CDR3 is TGTGCTAGTGGTTTGGTAGTGGGCGGTTCTAACTATGGCTACACCTTC.

The chain has TRBV18 and TRBJ2-1, with 7 bases that match TRBD1. Trimming removed 4 bases from V and 7 bases from J; junction bases left unmatched: 4. The germline V gene has CDR1 KGHSH and CDR2 LQKENI. CDR3 length equals 13 residues. Here the CDR3 reads CASSLQGENEQFF. The CDR3 nucleotides are TGTGCCAGCTCACTCCAGGGGGAGAATGAGCAGTTCTTC.

The chain employs TRBV6-5 and TRBJ2-1; D is undetermined. This CDR3 comprises 11 residues. Trimming left V 7 bases short and J 2 bases short, with 3 bases between. The germline CDR1 and CDR2 sequences are MNHEY and SVGAGI. CDR3 protein: CASKTYNEQFF. The DNA for the CDR3 is TGTGCCAGCAAAACCTACAATGAGCAGTTCTTC.

The chain couples TRBV6-2 or TRBV6-3 to TRBJ2-7; 7 bases agree with TRBD2. The CDR3 length is 17 residues. Germline CDR1 MNHEY, CDR2 SVGEGT. J lost 5 bases, V lost 7 bases, and 20 bases had no gene match. DNA of the CDR3: TGTGCCAGCATCCCCGGAAGCCTAGCGGCCCTTACGGACGAGCAGTACTTC. Amino acids: CASIPGSLAALTDEQYF.

The gene calls are TRBV5-4 and TRBJ2-7, with 11 bases fitting TRBD1. In germline, CDR1 is SGHNT, CDR2 YYREEE (reference sequence). Trimming removed 5 bases from V and 4 bases from J; junction bases left unmatched: 5. This CDR3 is 14 amino acids long. This CDR3 is CASSPGTGGYEQYF. The CDR3 DNA sequence: TGTGCCAGCAGTCCAGGGACAGGGGGTTACGAGCAGTACTTC.

This clone was detected once. This chain uses TRBV14 with TRBJ1-2, with 8 bases that match TRBD1. The CDR3 is made up of 21 amino acids. The V gene end was trimmed by 0 bases and the J gene end by 2 bases; junction bases not matched to a gene: 20. Germline V gene lookup returns CDR1 SGHDN and CDR2 FVKESK. CDR3 amino acids: CASSQDRWKGRGRALNYGYTF. The DNA for the CDR3 is TGTGCCAGCAGCCAAGATCGTTGGAAGGGCAGGGGGCGTGCACTAAACTATGGCTACACCTTC.

Only a few counts were recorded for this clone. The chain links TRBV18 to TRBJ2-5, with D hard to call. This CDR3 has 14 residues. Germline loops: CDR1 KGHSH, CDR2 LQKENI. Trimming took 0 bases from V and 5 from J, leaving 10 bases between them. CDR3 residues: CASSPPARRETQYF. CDR3 in DNA: TGTGCCAGCTCACCACCTGCCAGGCGGGAGACCCAGTACTTC.

The chain couples TRBV5-4 to TRBJ2-6; 7 nucleotides line up with TRBD2. CDR1 is SGHNT, CDR2 YYREEE, per germline (reference sequence). There are 19 residues in the CDR3. V dropped 0 bases and J dropped 0; count of bases not matched to a gene: 9. CDR3 amino acids: CASSLGSLAASSGANVLTF. The DNA for the CDR3 is TGTGCCAGCAGCTTGGGGAGCCTAGCGGCAAGCTCTGGGGCCAACGTCCTGACTTTC.

The chain is built from TRBV4-1 and TRBJ1-5; no clear D gene. CDR1 is MGHRA, CDR2 YSYEKL, per germline. This CDR3 spans 15 amino acids. Trimming left V 0 bases short and J 4 bases short, with 10 bases between. CDR3 DNA: TGCGCCAGCAGCCAAGATCGTCTAGATAATCAGCCCCAGCATTTT. Translated: CASSQDRLDNQPQHF.